Listed below are T cell receptor beta chains from one sample, sequenced in a study of blood T cell repertoires in COVID-19. TCRdb's table, derived via immunoSEQ multiplex PCR, lists solely in-frame clones and lacks some. The sample records 95,000 to 110,000 clones, about 91% being singletons. Source material: peripheral blood. These receptors were taken from a human donor in a cohort sampled during active COVID-19. The CDR3 runs from the conserved cysteine through the conserved F or W. D genes are given only for firm matches. Clone size, where shown, is once, few, many, or a class for clones that have expanded.

>TRBJ1-1|TRBV28|.|.
TGTGCCAGCAGTGGGGGAGGGTGGCCTGAAGCTTTCTTT
CASSGGGWPEAFF
>TRBJ2-1|TRBV2|.|TRBD2
TGTGCCAGCAGTGAAACCCTAGCGGGGGACAATGAGCAGTTCTTC
CASSETLAGDNEQFF
>TRBJ2-5|TRBV7-8|.|TRBD2
TGTGCCAGCAGCTCCTCGACTAGCGGGAGCCGAGAGACCCAGTACTTC
CASSSSTSGSRETQYF
>TRBJ1-6|TRBV6-5|.|.
TGTGCCAGCAGTCGGGGGACGCCTAATAATTCACCCCTCCACTTT
CASSRGTPNNSPLHF
>TRBJ2-7|TRBV12-3/TRBV12-4|few|.
TGTGCCAGCAGTCTCCAGGGGATCTACGAGCAGTACTTC
CASSLQGIYEQYF
>TRBJ1-3|TRBV5-1|.|.
TGCGCCAGCAGCTTTGACAGGTACTCTGGAAACACCATATATTTT
CASSFDRYSGNTIYF
>TRBJ2-5|TRBV6-5|.|TRBD1
TGTGCCAGCAGAAAACAGGGGCAAGAGACCCAGTACTTC
CASRKQGQETQYF
>TRBJ2-5|TRBV10-3|.|.
TGTGCCATCAGCGGACAGATTCAAGAGACCCAGTACTTC
CAISGQIQETQYF
>TRBJ2-3|TRBV9|.|.
TGTGCCAGCAGCCAGGACAGCGTCACAGATACGCAGTATTTT
CASSQDSVTDTQYF
>TRBJ2-7|TRBV5-1|many|TRBD2
TGCGCCAGCAGCTGGACTAGCGGGGGGTTCTCCTACGAGCAGTACTTC
CASSWTSGGFSYEQYF
>TRBJ1-1|TRBV5-6|.|.
TGTGCCAGCAGCTTATACACTACCCCCGGTAAAGAAGCTTTCTTT
CASSLYTTPGKEAFF
>TRBJ2-7|TRBV7-9|.|.
TGTGCCAGCAGCCCCGACTGGGAGTTCGGCGAGCAGTACTTC
CASSPDWEFGEQYF
>TRBJ2-2|TRBV13|.|.
TGTGCCAGCAGCTTAGAGGAGGGGGAGCTGTTTTTT
CASSLEEGELFF
>TRBJ2-2|TRBV28|.|TRBD1
TGTGCCAGCAGTTTAAGGGGGCACACCGGGGAGCTGTTTTTT
CASSLRGHTGELFF
>TRBJ1-2|TRBV5-1|.|.
TGCGCCAGCAGCTTGGAGGGGGAGTATGGCTACACCTTC
CASSLEGEYGYTF
>TRBJ2-1|TRBV3-1/TRBV3-2|.|.
TGTGCCAGCAGCCAAGCACAGGCGCTAATCAATGAGCAGTTCTTC
CASSQAQALINEQFF
>TRBJ1-5|TRBV30|.|.
TGTGCCTGGAGTGTAGGGGGGGGGAATCAGCCCCAGCATTTT
CAWSVGGGNQPQHF
>TRBJ2-7|TRBV29-1|.|TRBD2
TGCGGTGCGGCGGGAGAACTTACAAGTGACGAGCAGTACTTC
CGAAGELTSDEQYF
>TRBJ1-6|TRBV11-2|once|TRBD1
TGTGCCAGCAGCTCCAGGGGGACAGGGATTGATGATTCACCCCTCCACTTT
CASSSRGTGIDDSPLHF
>TRBJ2-5|TRBV5-1|once|.
TGCGCCAGCAGCTTAGCTCTAGCTGAAGAGACCCAGTACTTC
CASSLALAEETQYF
>TRBJ2-7|TRBV6-1|.|.
TGTGCCAGCAGTGGTCAGGGGCTCCCACCTCCGGGGAACGAGCAGTACTTC
CASSGQGLPPPGNEQYF
>TRBJ2-4|TRBV29-1|.|TRBD1
TGCAGCGGCGTCGGGACAGGGAACATTCAGTACTTC
CSGVGTGNIQYF
>TRBJ2-3|TRBV27|.|.
TGTGCCAGCAGTTTACTTGGAGGGACAGATACGCAGTATTTT
CASSLLGGTDTQYF
>TRBJ1-2|TRBV14|.|.
TGTGCCAGCAGCCAAAATCTCTATGGCTACACCTTC
CASSQNLYGYTF
>TRBJ2-5|TRBV7-2|.|TRBD2
TGTGCCAGCAGCCGGACTAGCGGGGGGGCAGAGACCCAGTACTTC
CASSRTSGGAETQYF
>TRBJ2-1|TRBV2|.|TRBD1
TGTGCCAGCAGTGGGAGGGGACAGGGAGAGGTTATCACCGTATACGATGAGCAGTTCTTC
CASSGRGQGEVITVYDEQFF
>TRBJ1-6|TRBV6-5|.|TRBD1
TGTGCCAGCAGTCCGGGACAGCGCTATAATTCACCCCTCCACTTT
CASSPGQRYNSPLHF
>TRBJ2-1|TRBV4-1|.|.
TGCGCCAGCAGCCAAGATCTCGGCAGGGCCCAGTTCTTC
CASSQDLGRAQFF
>TRBJ2-1|TRBV2|.|.
TGTGCCAGCATGTCGGTTGAGCAGTTCTTC
CASMSVEQFF
>TRBJ2-2|TRBV11-2|.|.
TGTGCCAGCAGCTTAGATTGGGGCAGGTTGAACACCGGGGAGCTGTTTTTT
CASSLDWGRLNTGELFF
>TRBJ1-6|TRBV5-1|.|.
TGCGCCAGCAGCTTGTCGCACGAGCGTAATTCACCCCTCCACTTT
CASSLSHERNSPLHF
>TRBJ2-7|TRBV19|.|TRBD1
TGTGCCAGTAGTCCTTACAGGGGAAGCTACGAGCAGTACTTC
CASSPYRGSYEQYF
>TRBJ2-2|TRBV3-1/TRBV3-2|.|TRBD2
TGTGCCAGCAGCATAGCGGGGGGAAACACCGGGGAGCTGTTTTTT
CASSIAGGNTGELFF
>TRBJ2-5|TRBV11-3|once|.
TGTGCCAGCAGCTTAGGACAAAGGGAGACCCAGTACTTC
CASSLGQRETQYF
>TRBJ2-5|TRBV30|.|.
TGTGCCTGGAACTGGGCTGGGGGGGCAATGGAGACCCAGTACTTC
CAWNWAGGAMETQYF
>TRBJ2-1|TRBV7-3|.|.
TGTGCCAGTATGGACCCCGCGGGTGAGCAGTTCTTC
CASMDPAGEQFF
>TRBJ1-6|TRBV7-2|.|.
TGTGCCAGCAGCTTACGGACAGTCGGGATAAATTCACCCCTCCACTTT
CASSLRTVGINSPLHF
>TRBJ2-7|TRBV11-2|.|TRBD2
TGTGCCAGCAGCTTAGAGGCGGGAGGTGAGCAGTACTTC
CASSLEAGGEQYF
>TRBJ2-5|TRBV15|once|.
TGTGCCACCAGCAGCCGGACGGGGGAGACCCAGTACTTC
CATSSRTGETQYF
>TRBJ2-7|TRBV7-2|.|.
TGTGCCAGCAGCTTAACGGGGGGCTGGTCCTACGAGCAGTACTTC
CASSLTGGWSYEQYF
>TRBJ2-5|TRBV21-1|.|.
TGTGCCAGCAGCAAACTAGCGGGAGAGACCCAGTACTTC
CASSKLAGETQYF
>TRBJ2-1|TRBV7-9|.|TRBD2
TGTGCCAGCAGCTTAGAAACTAGCGGGAGGAGCTCCTACAATGAGCAGTTCTTC
CASSLETSGRSSYNEQFF
>TRBJ2-3|TRBV7-2|once|TRBD2
TGTGCCAGCAGACTAAAGCGGGGGACCACAGATACGCAGTATTTT
CASRLKRGTTDTQYF
>TRBJ1-4|TRBV4-2|few|TRBD1
TGTGCCAGCAGCCGGGACAGACTAACTAATGAAAAACTGTTTTTT
CASSRDRLTNEKLFF
>TRBJ2-2|TRBV20-1|.|TRBD1
TGCAGTGCTAGTGGAGTGAGGGGGCGCGGGACCGGGGAGCTGTTTTTT
CSASGVRGRGTGELFF
>TRBJ1-2|TRBV6-6|.|TRBD1
TGTGCCAGCAGTCCCACAGGGGCCGGGGGCTACACCTTC
CASSPTGAGGYTF
>TRBJ2-1|TRBV4-1|.|.
TGCGCCAGCAGCCAAGACAGGGGAATTGAGCAGTTCTTC
CASSQDRGIEQFF
>TRBJ2-1|TRBV7-8|.|TRBD2
TGTGCCAGCTTTAGCGGGACTGAGCAGTTCTTC
CASFSGTEQFF
>TRBJ2-1|TRBV6-5|once|.
TGTGCCAGCAGTCGCCCGGGACACCTAAAGCAGTTCTTC
CASSRPGHLKQFF
>TRBJ2-7|TRBV30|.|TRBD2
TGTGCCTGGAGTGTACTGGGGGGGGAGCAGTACTTC
CAWSVLGGEQYF
>TRBJ2-7|TRBV7-9|.|TRBD1
TGTGCCAGCAGCTCGGCCGGGACAGCTACCTACGAGCAGTACTTC
CASSSAGTATYEQYF
>TRBJ2-7|TRBV7-9|.|.
TGTGCCAGCAGCGCCCACCGGGTCCTCTCCTACGAGCAGTACTTC
CASSAHRVLSYEQYF
>TRBJ2-2|TRBV6-5|.|TRBD1
TGTGCCAGCAGCCTCGACAGGGACACCGGGGAGCTGTTTTTT
CASSLDRDTGELFF
>TRBJ1-3|TRBV4-3|.|.
TGCGCCAGCAGCCAAGACCAGGGATCTGGAAACACCATATATTTT
CASSQDQGSGNTIYF
>TRBJ2-3|TRBV11-2|.|TRBD1
TGTGCCAGCAGCACCCGACAGGGGGACACAGATACGCAGTATTTT
CASSTRQGDTDTQYF
>TRBJ1-1|TRBV30|.|TRBD1
TGTGCCTGGACCGGGACAGAGAAGTTGAACACTGAAGCTTTCTTT
CAWTGTEKLNTEAFF
>TRBJ2-3|TRBV24-1|.|.
TGTGCCACCAGTGATTATAAACTCTCTAGCACAGATACGCAGTATTTT
CATSDYKLSSTDTQYF
>TRBJ2-3|TRBV15|.|.
TGTGCCACCAGCAGAGAATATGGCGGAGATACGCAGTATTTT
CATSREYGGDTQYF
>TRBJ2-3|TRBV5-4|.|.
TGTGCCAGCAGCTCATTACGTACAGGCGATACGCAGTATTTT
CASSSLRTGDTQYF
>TRBJ1-1|TRBV11-2|.|.
TGTGCCAGCAGCTCCCATAGGCTCAGGGATCTAAACCAGAACACTGAAGCTTTCTTT
CASSSHRLRDLNQNTEAFF